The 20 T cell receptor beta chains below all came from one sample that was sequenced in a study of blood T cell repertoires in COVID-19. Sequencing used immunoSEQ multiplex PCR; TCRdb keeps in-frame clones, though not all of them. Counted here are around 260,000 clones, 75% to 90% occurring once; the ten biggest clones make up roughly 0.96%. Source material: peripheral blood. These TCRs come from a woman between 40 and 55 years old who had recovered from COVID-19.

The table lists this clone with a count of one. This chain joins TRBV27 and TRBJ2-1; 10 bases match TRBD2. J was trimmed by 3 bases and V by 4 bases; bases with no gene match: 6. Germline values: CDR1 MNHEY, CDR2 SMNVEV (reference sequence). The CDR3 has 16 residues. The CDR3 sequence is CASSSLRTSGYNEQFF. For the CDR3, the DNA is TGTGCCAGCAGTTCACTACGGACTAGCGGCTACAATGAGCAGTTCTTC.

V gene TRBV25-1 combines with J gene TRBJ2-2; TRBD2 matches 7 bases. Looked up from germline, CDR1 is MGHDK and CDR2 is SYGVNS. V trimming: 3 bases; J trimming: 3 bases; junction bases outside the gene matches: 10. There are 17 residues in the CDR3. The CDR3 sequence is CASSDPSSGRYTGELFF. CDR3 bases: TGTGCCAGCAGTGACCCCTCTAGCGGAAGGTACACCGGGGAGCTGTTTTTT.

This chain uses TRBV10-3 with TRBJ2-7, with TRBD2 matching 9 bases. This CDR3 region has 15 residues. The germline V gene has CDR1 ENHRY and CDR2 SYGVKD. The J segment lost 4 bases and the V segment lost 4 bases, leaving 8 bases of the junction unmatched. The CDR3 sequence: CAISVGAGGGYEQYF. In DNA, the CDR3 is TGTGCCATCAGTGTCGGAGCGGGAGGAGGTTACGAGCAGTACTTC.

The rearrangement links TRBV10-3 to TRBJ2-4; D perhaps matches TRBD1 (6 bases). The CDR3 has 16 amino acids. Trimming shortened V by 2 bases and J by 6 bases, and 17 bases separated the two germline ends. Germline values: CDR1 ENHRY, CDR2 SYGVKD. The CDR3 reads CAISEGVTGQGNIQYF. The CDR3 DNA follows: TGTGCCATCAGTGAGGGTGTAACAGGGCAAGGAAACATTCAGTACTTC.

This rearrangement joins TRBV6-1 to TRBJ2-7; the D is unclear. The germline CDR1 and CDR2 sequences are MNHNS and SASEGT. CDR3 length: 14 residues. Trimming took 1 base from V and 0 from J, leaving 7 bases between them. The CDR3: CASSEEPRSYEQYF. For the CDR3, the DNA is TGTGCCAGCAGTGAAGAGCCTCGCTCCTACGAGCAGTACTTC.

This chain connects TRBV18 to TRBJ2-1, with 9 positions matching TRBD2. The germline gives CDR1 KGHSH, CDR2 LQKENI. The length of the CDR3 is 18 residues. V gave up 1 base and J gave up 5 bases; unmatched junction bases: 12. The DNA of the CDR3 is TGTGCCAGCTCACCACTCGTGGCTAGCGGGATGGTCAACAATGAGCAGTTCTTC. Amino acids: CASSPLVASGMVNNEQFF.

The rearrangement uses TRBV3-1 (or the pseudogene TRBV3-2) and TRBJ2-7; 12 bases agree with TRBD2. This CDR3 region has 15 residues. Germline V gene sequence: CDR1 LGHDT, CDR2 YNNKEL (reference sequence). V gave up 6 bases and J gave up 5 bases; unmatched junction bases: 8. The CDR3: CASSDLAGGPHEQYF. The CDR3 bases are TGTGCCAGCAGTGACCTAGCGGGAGGGCCCCACGAGCAGTACTTC.

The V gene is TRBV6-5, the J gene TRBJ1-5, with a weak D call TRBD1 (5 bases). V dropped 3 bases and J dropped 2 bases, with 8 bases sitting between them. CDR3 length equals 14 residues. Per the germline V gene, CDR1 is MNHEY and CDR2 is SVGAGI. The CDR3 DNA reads TGTGCCAGCAGTTATGCACAGGGCAATCAGCCCCAGCATTTT. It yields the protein CASSYAQGNQPQHF.

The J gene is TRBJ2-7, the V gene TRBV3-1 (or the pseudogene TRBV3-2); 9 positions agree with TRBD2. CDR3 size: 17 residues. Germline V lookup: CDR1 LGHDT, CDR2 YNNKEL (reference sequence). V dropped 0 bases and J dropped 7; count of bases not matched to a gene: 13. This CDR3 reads CASSQDPVLAGAKEQYF. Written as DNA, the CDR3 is TGTGCCAGCAGCCAAGATCCCGTGTTAGCGGGAGCTAAAGAGCAGTACTTC.

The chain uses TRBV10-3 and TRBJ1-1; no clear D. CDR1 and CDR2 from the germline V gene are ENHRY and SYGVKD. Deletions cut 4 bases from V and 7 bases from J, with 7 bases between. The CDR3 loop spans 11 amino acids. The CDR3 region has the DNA TGTGCCATCAGTGGGTCCAATGAAGCTTTCTTT. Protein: CAISGSNEAFF.

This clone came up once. Written as DNA, the CDR3 is TGCGCCAGCGGACGCGCCGGGAGCGGGACCGGGGAGCTGTTTTTT. Its protein product is CASGRAGSGTGELFF. The gene calls are TRBV4-1 and TRBJ2-2, with D possibly being TRBD2 (6 bases). The CDR3 loop spans 15 amino acids. The ends were cut back, 8 bases at V and 5 bases at J, with 18 bases in the middle. Germline-derived CDR1 and CDR2 are MGHRA and YSYEKL.

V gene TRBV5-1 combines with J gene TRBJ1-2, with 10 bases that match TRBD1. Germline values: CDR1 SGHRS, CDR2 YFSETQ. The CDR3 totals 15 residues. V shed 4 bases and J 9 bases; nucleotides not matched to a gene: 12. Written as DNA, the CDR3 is TGCGCCAGCAGCATAGGGACAGGGGCCCCGGAAAGCTACACCTTC. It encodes CASSIGTGAPESYTF. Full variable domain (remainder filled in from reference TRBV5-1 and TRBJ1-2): KAGVTQTPRYLIKTRGQQVTLSCSPISGHRSVSWYQQTPGQGLQFLFEYFSETQRNKGNFPGRFSGRQFSNSRSEMNVSTLELGDSALYLCASSIGTGAPESYTFGSGTRLTVV.

CDR3 coding DNA: TGTGCCAGCAGTTTACGGGGGGTCTTCCAAGAGACCCAGTACTTC. Translation: CASSLRGVFQETQYF. The chain recombines TRBV28 with TRBJ2-5, with 7 bases aligning to TRBD2. Germline V lookup: CDR1 MDHEN, CDR2 SYDVKM. The CDR3 is 15 amino acids. The J segment lost 1 base and the V segment lost 2 bases, leaving 4 bases of the junction unmatched.

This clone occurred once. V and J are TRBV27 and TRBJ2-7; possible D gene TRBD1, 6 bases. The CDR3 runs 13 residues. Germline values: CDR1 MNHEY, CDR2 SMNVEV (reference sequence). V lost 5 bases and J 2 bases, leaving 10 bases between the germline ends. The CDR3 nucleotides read TGTGCCAGCAGTCTAAGGGGGACCTACGAGCAGTACTTC. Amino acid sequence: CASSLRGTYEQYF.

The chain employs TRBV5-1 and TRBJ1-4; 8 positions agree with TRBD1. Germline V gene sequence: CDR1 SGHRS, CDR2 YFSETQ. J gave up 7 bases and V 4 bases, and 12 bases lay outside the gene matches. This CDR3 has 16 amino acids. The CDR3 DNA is TGCGCCAGCAGCGTAACCCAGGGGGCCTTTGGTGAAAAACTGTTTTTT. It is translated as CASSVTQGAFGEKLFF.

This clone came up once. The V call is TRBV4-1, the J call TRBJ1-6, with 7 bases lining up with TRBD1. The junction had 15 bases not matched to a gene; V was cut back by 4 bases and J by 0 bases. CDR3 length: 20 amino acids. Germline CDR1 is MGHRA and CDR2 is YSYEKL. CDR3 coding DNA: TGCGCCAGCAGCCCCCAGGCAGGGGGAGAATGGAGCTCCTATAATTCACCCCTCCACTTT. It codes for CASSPQAGGEWSSYNSPLHF.

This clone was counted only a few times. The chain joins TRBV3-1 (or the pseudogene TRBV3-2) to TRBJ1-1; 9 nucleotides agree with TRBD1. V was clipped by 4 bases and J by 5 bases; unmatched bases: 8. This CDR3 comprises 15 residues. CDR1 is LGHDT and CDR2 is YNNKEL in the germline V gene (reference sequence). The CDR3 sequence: CASSPPTGGWTEAFF. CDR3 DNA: TGTGCCAGCAGCCCTCCTACAGGGGGCTGGACTGAAGCTTTCTTT.

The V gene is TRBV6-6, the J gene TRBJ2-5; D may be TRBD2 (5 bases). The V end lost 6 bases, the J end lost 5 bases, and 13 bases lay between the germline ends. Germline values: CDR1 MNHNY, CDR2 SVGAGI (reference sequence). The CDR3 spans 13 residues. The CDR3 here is CASRKRESETQYF. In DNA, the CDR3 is TGTGCCAGCAGAAAGAGGGAGTCGGAGACCCAGTACTTC.

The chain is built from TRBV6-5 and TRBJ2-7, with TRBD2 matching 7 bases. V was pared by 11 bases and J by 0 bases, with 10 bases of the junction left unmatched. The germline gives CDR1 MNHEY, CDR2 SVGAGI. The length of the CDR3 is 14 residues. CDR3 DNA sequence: TGTGCCTGCCGGGCGGGACTACCCTCCTACGAGCAGTACTTC. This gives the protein CACRAGLPSYEQYF.

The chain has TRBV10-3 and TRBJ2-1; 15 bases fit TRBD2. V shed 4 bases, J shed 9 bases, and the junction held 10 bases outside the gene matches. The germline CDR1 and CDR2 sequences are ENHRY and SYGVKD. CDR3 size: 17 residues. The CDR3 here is CAISGFMGGLAGGEQFF. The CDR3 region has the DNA TGTGCCATCAGTGGGTTCATGGGGGGACTAGCGGGAGGTGAGCAGTTCTTC.